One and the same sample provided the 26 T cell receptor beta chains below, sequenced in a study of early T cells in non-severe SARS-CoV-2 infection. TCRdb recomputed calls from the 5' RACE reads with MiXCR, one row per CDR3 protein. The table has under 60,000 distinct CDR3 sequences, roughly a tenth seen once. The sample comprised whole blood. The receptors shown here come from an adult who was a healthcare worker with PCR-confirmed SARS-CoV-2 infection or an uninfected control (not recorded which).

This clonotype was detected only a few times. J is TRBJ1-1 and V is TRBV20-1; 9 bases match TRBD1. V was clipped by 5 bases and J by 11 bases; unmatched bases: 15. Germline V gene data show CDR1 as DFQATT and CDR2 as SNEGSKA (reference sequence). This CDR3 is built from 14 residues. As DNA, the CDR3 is TGCAGTGCTCCTTTTACACAGGGGGCGTCCGCTGCTTTCTTT. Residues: CSAPFTQGASAAFF.

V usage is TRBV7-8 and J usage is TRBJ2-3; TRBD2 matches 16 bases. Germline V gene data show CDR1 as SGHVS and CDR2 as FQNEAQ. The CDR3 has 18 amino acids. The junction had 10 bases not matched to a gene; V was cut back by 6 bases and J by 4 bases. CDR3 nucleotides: TGTGCCAGCAGGGAGGGACTAGCGGGGGGGAAAAAATCAGATACGCAGTATTTT. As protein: CASREGLAGGKKSDTQYF.

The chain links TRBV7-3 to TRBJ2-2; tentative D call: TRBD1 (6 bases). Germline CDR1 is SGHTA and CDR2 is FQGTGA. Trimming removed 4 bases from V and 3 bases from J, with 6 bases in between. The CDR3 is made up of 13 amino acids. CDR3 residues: CASSYRDTGELFF. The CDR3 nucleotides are TGTGCCAGCAGCTACAGGGACACCGGGGAGCTGTTTTTT.

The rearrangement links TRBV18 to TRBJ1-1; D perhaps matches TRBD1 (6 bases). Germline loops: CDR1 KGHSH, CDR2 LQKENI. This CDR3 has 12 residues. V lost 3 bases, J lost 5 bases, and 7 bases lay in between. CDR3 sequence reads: CASSPGATEAFF. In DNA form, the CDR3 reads TGTGCCAGCTCACCGGGGGCGACTGAAGCTTTCTTT.

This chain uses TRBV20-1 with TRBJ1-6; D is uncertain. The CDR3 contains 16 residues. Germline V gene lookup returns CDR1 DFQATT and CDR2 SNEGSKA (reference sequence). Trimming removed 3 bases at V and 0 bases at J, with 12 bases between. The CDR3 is CSASGDGSSYNSPLHF. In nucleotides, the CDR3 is TGCAGTGCTAGTGGGGATGGGAGCTCCTATAATTCACCCCTCCACTTT.

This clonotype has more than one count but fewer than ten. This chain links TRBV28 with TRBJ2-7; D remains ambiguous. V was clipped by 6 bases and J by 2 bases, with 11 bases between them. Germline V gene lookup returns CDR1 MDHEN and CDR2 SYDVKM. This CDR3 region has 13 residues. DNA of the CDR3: TGTGCCAGCAGCCACCAGTCGCCCTACGAGCAGTACTTC. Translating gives CASSHQSPYEQYF.

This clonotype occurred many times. CDR3 nucleotide sequence: TGCGCCAGCAGCCAAGAGGGTACTCAGCCCCAGCATTTT. Protein product: CASSQEGTQPQHF. The chain has TRBV4-1 and TRBJ1-5; no definite D call. Germline V gene lookup returns CDR1 MGHRA and CDR2 YSYEKL. The CDR3 has 13 amino acids. Trimming shortened V by 0 bases and J by 6 bases, and 6 bases separated the two germline ends.

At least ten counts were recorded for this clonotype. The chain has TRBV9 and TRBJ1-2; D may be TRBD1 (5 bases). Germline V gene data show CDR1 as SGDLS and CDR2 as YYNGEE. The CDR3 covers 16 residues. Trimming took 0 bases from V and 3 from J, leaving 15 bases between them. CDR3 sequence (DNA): TGTGCCAGCAGCGTAGATGGACGGGGGACGGACTATGGCTACACCTTC. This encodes CASSVDGRGTDYGYTF.

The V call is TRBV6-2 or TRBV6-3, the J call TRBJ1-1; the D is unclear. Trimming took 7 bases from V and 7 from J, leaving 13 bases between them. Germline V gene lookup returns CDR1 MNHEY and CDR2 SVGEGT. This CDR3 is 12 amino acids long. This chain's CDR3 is CASTPGRLEAFF. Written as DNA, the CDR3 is TGTGCCAGCACCCCCGGCCGCCTTGAAGCTTTCTTT.

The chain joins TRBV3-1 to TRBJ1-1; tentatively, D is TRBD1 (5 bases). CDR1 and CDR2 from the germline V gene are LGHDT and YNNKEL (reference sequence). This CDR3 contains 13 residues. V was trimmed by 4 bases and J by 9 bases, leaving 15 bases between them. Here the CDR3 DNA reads TGTGCCAGCAGCCTCAATTCGGGACCGAAAGCTTTCTTT. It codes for CASSLNSGPKAFF.

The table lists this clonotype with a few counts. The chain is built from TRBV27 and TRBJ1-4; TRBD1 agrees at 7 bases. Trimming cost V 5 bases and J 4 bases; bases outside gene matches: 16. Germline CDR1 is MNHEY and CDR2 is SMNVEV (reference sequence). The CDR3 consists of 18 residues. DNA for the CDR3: TGTGCCAGCAGTCAAGGAAGAGAAAGGGGGCTTTATAATGAAAAACTGTTTTTT. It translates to CASSQGRERGLYNEKLFF.

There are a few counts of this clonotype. The CDR3 nucleotides are TGTGCCAGCACCCCAGGGGACGGGAGACAGGGAGTACAGTACTTC. It is translated as CASTPGDGRQGVQYF. The J gene is TRBJ2-4, the V gene TRBV3-1; the D gene is possibly TRBD1 (7 bases). The CDR3 totals 15 residues. Trimming left V 7 bases short and J 13 bases short, with 26 bases between. Per the germline V gene, CDR1 is LGHDT and CDR2 is YNNKEL (reference sequence).

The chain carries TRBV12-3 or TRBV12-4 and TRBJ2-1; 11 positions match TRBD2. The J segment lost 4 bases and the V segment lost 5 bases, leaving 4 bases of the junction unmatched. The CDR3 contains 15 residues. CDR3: CASSPSGGTYNEQFF. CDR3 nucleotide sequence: TGTGCCAGCAGTCCTAGCGGGGGGACATACAATGAGCAGTTCTTC.

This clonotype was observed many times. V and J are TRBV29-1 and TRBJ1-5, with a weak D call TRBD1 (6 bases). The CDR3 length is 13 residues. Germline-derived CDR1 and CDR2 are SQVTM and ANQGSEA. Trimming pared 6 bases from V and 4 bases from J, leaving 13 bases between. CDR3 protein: CSVHGGGNQPQHF. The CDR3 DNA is TGCAGCGTCCACGGAGGGGGAAATCAGCCCCAGCATTTT.

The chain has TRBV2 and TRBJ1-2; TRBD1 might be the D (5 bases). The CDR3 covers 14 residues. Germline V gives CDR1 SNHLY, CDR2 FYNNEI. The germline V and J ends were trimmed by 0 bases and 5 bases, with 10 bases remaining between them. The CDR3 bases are TGTGCCAGCAGTGAAGCCCGCAGGGATTATGGCTACACCTTC. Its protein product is CASSEARRDYGYTF. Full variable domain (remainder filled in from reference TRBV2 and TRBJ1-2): EPEVTQTPSHQVTQMGQEVILRCVPISNHLYFYWYRQILGQKVEFLVSFYNNEISEKSEIFDDQFSVERPDGSNFTLKIRSTKLEDSAMYFCASSEARRDYGYTFGSGTRLTVV.

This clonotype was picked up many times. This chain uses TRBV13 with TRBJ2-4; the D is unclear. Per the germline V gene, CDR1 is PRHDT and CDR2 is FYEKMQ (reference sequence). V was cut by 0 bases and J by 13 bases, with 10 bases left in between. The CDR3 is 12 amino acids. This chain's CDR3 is CASSLGESVQYF. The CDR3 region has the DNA TGTGCCAGCAGCTTAGGTGAGAGCGTCCAGTACTTC.

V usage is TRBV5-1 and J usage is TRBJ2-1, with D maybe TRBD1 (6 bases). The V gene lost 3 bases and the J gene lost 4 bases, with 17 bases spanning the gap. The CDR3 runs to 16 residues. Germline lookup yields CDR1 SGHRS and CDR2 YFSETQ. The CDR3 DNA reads TGCGCCAGCAGCTCCATATTTCGGGACAAGTACAATGAGCAGTTCTTC. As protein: CASSSIFRDKYNEQFF. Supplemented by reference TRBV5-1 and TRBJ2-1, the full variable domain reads KAGVTQTPRYLIKTRGQQVTLSCSPISGHRSVSWYQQTPGQGLQFLFEYFSETQRNKGNFPGRFSGRQFSNSRSEMNVSTLELGDSALYLCASSSIFRDKYNEQFFGPGTRLTVL.

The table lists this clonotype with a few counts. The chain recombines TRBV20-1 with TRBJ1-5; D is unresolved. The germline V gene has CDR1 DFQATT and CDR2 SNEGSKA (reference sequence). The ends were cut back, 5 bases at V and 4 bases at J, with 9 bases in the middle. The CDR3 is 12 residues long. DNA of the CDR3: TGCAGTGCTGGTCGTGGGAATCAGCCCCAGCATTTT. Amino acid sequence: CSAGRGNQPQHF.

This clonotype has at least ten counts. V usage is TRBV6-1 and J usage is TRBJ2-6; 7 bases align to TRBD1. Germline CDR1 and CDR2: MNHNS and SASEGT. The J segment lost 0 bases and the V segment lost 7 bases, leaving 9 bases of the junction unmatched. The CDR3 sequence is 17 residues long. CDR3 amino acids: CASNAGGVYSGANVLTF. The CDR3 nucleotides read TGTGCCAGCAACGCAGGGGGAGTATACTCTGGGGCCAACGTCCTGACTTTC.

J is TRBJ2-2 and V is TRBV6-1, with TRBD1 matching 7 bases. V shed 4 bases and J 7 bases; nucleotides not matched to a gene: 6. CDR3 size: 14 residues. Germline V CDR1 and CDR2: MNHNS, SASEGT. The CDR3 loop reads CASSVARGYGELFF. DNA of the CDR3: TGTGCCAGCAGTGTGGCCAGGGGGTACGGGGAGCTGTTTTTT.

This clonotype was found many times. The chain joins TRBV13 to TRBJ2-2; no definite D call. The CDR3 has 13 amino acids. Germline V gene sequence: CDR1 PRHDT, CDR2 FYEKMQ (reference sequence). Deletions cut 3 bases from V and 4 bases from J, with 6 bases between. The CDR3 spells CASSLYFTGELFF. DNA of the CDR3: TGTGCCAGCAGCTTGTACTTCACCGGGGAGCTGTTTTTT.

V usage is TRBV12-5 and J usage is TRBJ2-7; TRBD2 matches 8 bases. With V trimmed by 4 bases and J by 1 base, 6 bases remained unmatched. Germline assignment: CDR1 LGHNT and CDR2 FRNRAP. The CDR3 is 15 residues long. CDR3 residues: CASGSSGSPSYEQYF. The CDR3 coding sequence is TGTGCTAGTGGTTCAAGCGGGAGCCCATCCTACGAGCAGTACTTC.

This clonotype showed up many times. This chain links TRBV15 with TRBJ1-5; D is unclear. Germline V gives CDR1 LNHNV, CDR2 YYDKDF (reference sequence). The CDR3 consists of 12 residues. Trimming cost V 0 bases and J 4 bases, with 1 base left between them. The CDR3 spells CATSRDNQPQHF. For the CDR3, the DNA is TGTGCCACCAGCAGAGATAATCAGCCCCAGCATTTT. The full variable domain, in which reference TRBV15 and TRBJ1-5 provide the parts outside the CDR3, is DAMVIQNPRYQVTQFGKPVTLSCSQTLNHNVMYWYQQKSSQAPKLLFHYYDKDFNNEADTPDNFQSRRPNTSFCFLDIRSPGLGDTAMYLCATSRDNQPQHFGDGTRLSIL.

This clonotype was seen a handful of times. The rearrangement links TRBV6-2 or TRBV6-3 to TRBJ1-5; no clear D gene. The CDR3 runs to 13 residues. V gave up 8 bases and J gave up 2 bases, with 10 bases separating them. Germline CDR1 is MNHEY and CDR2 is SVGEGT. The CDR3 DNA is TGTGCCAGCCAATCTTCTGGCAATCAGCCCCAGCATTTT. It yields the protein CASQSSGNQPQHF.

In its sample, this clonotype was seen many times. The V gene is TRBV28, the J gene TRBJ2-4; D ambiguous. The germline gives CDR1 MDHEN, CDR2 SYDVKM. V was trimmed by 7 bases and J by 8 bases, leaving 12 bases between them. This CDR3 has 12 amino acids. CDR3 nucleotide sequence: TGTGCCAGCACCTCCTCCAGAGACATTCAGTACTTC. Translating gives CASTSSRDIQYF.

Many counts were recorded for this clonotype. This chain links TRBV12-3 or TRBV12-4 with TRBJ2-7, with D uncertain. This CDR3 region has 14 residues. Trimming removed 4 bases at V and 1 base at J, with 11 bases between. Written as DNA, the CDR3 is TGTGCCAGCAGTTCCCCGACGGTTTCCTACGAGCAGTACTTC. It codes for CASSSPTVSYEQYF.